The rows below give T cell receptor beta chains drawn from one sample of a study of breast tumors, draining lymph nodes, adjacent tissues. Using its own MiXCR run on the multiplex PCR reads, TCRdb lists one record per CDR3 protein. The sample shows 270,000 or so distinct CDR3 sequences, around 30% of them seen only once. Material: axillary lymph node tissue. Receptor source: a female donor with breast cancer. Some clones in this sample may be carry-over from other donors' samples. CDR3s include the opening cysteine and the closing phenylalanine or tryptophan. The D gene is left open where the match is weak. Rows give clone size only sometimes, using once, few, many, or a class for an expanded clone.

V: TRBV5-1
D: TRBD1
size: NA
J: TRBJ2-3
DNA: TGCGCCGGCAGCTTGGCCGGACAGGCGCCTACAGATACGCAGTATTTT
CDR3: CAGSLAGQAPTDTQYF

V: TRBV7-2
D: TRBD2
size: many
J: TRBJ2-1
DNA: TGTGCCAGCAGCTTAGGCTTAGCGGGAGGGGACAATGAGCAGTTCTTC
CDR3: CASSLGLAGGDNEQFF

V: TRBV7-3
D: TRBD2
size: many
J: TRBJ2-1
DNA: TGTGCCAGCAGCCGAAAGAGCGGGACTCACAATGAGCAGTTCTTC
CDR3: CASSRKSGTHNEQFF

V: TRBV4-1
D: NA
size: many
J: TRBJ2-7
DNA: TGCGCCAGCAGCCAAGTATGGGACTCCAGCTCCTACGAGCAGTACTTC
CDR3: CASSQVWDSSSYEQYF

V: TRBV7-8
D: TRBD2
size: many
J: TRBJ2-1
DNA: TGTGCCAGCAGCTTAGTGGGACTAGCGCGTAGTGAGCAGTTCTTC
CDR3: CASSLVGLARSEQFF

V: TRBV5-4
D: TRBD1
size: NA
J: TRBJ2-3
DNA: TGTGCCAGCAGTCTATCCGGGACAGATGCGCAGTATTTT
CDR3: CASSLSGTDAQYF

V: TRBV5-5
D: NA
size: many
J: TRBJ2-6
DNA: TGTGCCAGCAGCTTGGTGTCCCCAGGGGCCAACGTCCTGACTTTC
CDR3: CASSLVSPGANVLTF

V: TRBV7-7
D: TRBD2
size: NA
J: TRBJ2-1
DNA: TGTGCTAGCAGCTTAGTGGAGGGACTAGAAGGAAACAATGAGCAGCTCTTC
CDR3: CASSLVEGLEGNNEQLF

V: TRBV6-4
D: TRBD1
size: many
J: TRBJ1-2
DNA: TGTGCCACCAGAGGACAGGGGGATCGCTACACCTTC
CDR3: CATRGQGDRYTF

V: TRBV12-3/TRBV12-4
D: TRBD2
size: few
J: TRBJ2-1
DNA: TGTGCCAGCAGTCGACTAGCGGGAGGCGTAAGAGGGGGTTACAATGAGCAGTTCTTC
CDR3: CASSRLAGGVRGGYNEQFF

V: TRBV5-1
D: NA
size: many
J: TRBJ2-6
DNA: TGCGCCAGCAGCTGGAGGGATGCTGGGGCCAACGTCCTGACTTTC
CDR3: CASSWRDAGANVLTF

V: TRBV7-2
D: TRBD2
size: NA
J: TRBJ2-1
DNA: TGTGCCAGCAGCCGACTAGCGACCAATGAGCAGTTCTTC
CDR3: CASSRLATNEQFF

V: TRBV28
D: TRBD2
size: few
J: TRBJ2-2
DNA: TGTGCCAGCAGTTTACTAGCGGGAGGACCCGGGGAGCTGTTTTTT
CDR3: CASSLLAGGPGELFF

V: TRBV6-6
D: TRBD1
size: few
J: TRBJ1-6
DNA: TGTGCCAGCAGTCCCCAGACAGGGGTGTCGGGATCACCCCTCCACTTT
CDR3: CASSPQTGVSGSPLHF

V: TRBV12-3/TRBV12-4
D: TRBD2
size: many
J: TRBJ2-1
DNA: TGTGCCAGCAGTAGCGGGACTAGCGGGAACTACAATGAGCAGTTCTTC
CDR3: CASSSGTSGNYNEQFF

V: TRBV28
D: NA
size: few
J: TRBJ2-3
DNA: TGTGCCGGCGCGCGGATAGGCTCTGCAGATACGCAGTATTTT
CDR3: CAGARIGSADTQYF

V: TRBV7-8
D: NA
size: many
J: TRBJ2-1
DNA: TGTGCCAGCAGCTCGGTACGAGTGCCGAGCTCCTACAATGAGCAGTTCTTC
CDR3: CASSSVRVPSSYNEQFF

V: TRBV12-3/TRBV12-4
D: NA
size: many
J: TRBJ1-4
DNA: TGTGCCAGCAGTTTTTACGGGGGAGCTAATGAAAAACTGTTTTTT
CDR3: CASSFYGGANEKLFF

V: TRBV4-3
D: TRBD2
size: NA
J: TRBJ2-3
DNA: TGCGCCAGCAGCCAAGATCCAACTAGCGGACCCGAGCAGTATTTT
CDR3: CASSQDPTSGPEQYF

V: TRBV5-6
D: TRBD2
size: NA
J: TRBJ2-1
DNA: TGTGCCAGCAGCCTCCCAGCGGGAGACTACAATGAGCAGTTCTTC
CDR3: CASSLPAGDYNEQFF

V: TRBV25-1
D: NA
size: many
J: TRBJ2-1
DNA: TGTGCCAGCAGTGAATCACTAGCTGTCAATGAGCAGTTCTTC
CDR3: CASSESLAVNEQFF

V: TRBV30
D: NA
size: NA
J: TRBJ2-7
DNA: TGTGCCTGGAGGAAATCGGCCTACGAGCAGTACTTC
CDR3: CAWRKSAYEQYF

V: TRBV5-5
D: NA
size: many
J: TRBJ2-2
DNA: TGTGCCAGCAGCGCGTCAGTAGGGAGTCACACCGGGGAGCTGTTTTTT
CDR3: CASSASVGSHTGELFF

V: TRBV5-1
D: NA
size: many
J: TRBJ2-7
DNA: TGCGCCAGCAGCCTAGGGGTGTATGGTGACGAGCAGTACTTC
CDR3: CASSLGVYGDEQYF

V: TRBV7-3
D: NA
size: many
J: TRBJ2-6
DNA: TGTGCCAGCAGCTTCCGCTTAACGGGAGAAATATCCGGGGCCAACGTCCTGACTTTC
CDR3: CASSFRLTGEISGANVLTF

V: TRBV6-1
D: NA
size: NA
J: TRBJ2-2
DNA: TGTGCCAGCAAGAAGACAGATTTAGGCACCGGGGAGCTGTCTTTT
CDR3: CASKKTDLGTGELSF

V: TRBV7-2
D: NA
size: NA
J: TRBJ1-2
DNA: NA
CDR3: CASSFYICSAIFEGTYYGYTF

V: TRBV12-3/TRBV12-4
D: TRBD1
size: many
J: TRBJ1-3
DNA: TGTGCCAGCAGCCCCGGACAGGGGATTGGAAACACCATATATTTT
CDR3: CASSPGQGIGNTIYF

V: TRBV7-8
D: TRBD1
size: many
J: TRBJ2-2
DNA: TGTGCCAGCAGCTTCCCCTCACAGGGGTCCGGGGAGCTGTTTTTT
CDR3: CASSFPSQGSGELFF

V: TRBV6-6
D: TRBD1
size: many
J: TRBJ2-7
DNA: TGTGCCTCCAGCACGGGTCTGACAGGGGCCTCCTACGAGCAGTACTTC
CDR3: CASSTGLTGASYEQYF